This passage covers 20 T cell receptor beta chains from one sample sequenced in a study of T cell responses to AZD1222 COVID-19 vaccine. TCRdb keeps only in-frame clones here, not all; method: immunoSEQ multiplex PCR. Of under 90,000 clones listed, around 85% are singletons. Sequencing used peripheral blood, obtained 28 days after the second AZD1222 dose. Receptors originate from an adult who received the AZD1222 COVID-19 vaccine.

The chain carries TRBV29-1 and TRBJ2-1; 7 nucleotides align to TRBD1. Germline values: CDR1 SQVTM, CDR2 ANQGSEA. CDR3 size: 16 residues. J gave up 5 bases and V 2 bases, and 12 bases lay outside the gene matches. Here the CDR3 DNA reads TGCAGCGTTGAACTATTTGTGACAGGGATAAACAATGAGCAGTTCTTC. It translates to CSVELFVTGINNEQFF.

The chain recombines TRBV5-3 with TRBJ1-5; 8 bases line up with TRBD1. TRBV5-3 is an open reading frame whose function is uncertain. After removal of 4 bases from V and 4 bases from J, the junction contained 10 bases not matched to a gene. CDR3 length: 16 residues. CDR3 DNA: TGTGCCAGAAGCCCACACGGTCACAGGGGGAATCAGCCCCAGCATTTT. Its protein product is CARSPHGHRGNQPQHF.

The chain carries TRBV6-5 and TRBJ2-5; a possible D gene is TRBD2 (6 bases). The CDR3 is 15 residues long. The V gene lost 6 bases and the J gene lost 1 base, with 15 bases spanning the gap. Germline V gives CDR1 MNHEY, CDR2 SVGAGI. As DNA, the CDR3 is TGTGCCAGCAGCTCTAACCAGGGAGGCCAAGAGACCCAGTACTTC. Its protein is CASSSNQGGQETQYF.

V usage is TRBV9 and J usage is TRBJ2-2; TRBD2 might be the D (7 bases). The length of the CDR3 is 18 residues. Germline V gives CDR1 SGDLS, CDR2 YYNGEE. V was shortened by 0 bases and J by 3 bases, with 18 bases between the two germline ends. This CDR3 is CASSVAFSGGAYTGELFF. CDR3 nucleotides: TGTGCCAGCAGCGTAGCTTTTTCGGGGGGCGCCTACACCGGGGAGCTGTTTTTT.

The chain couples TRBV9 to TRBJ2-3; D ambiguous. The germline V gene has CDR1 SGDLS and CDR2 YYNGEE. V shed 4 bases and J shed 2 bases, with 11 bases lying between them. This CDR3 contains 14 residues. DNA of the CDR3: TGTGCCAGCAGCTCCCCGTGGGACACAGATACGCAGTATTTT. Translated, it gives CASSSPWDTDTQYF.

V and J are TRBV2 and TRBJ2-5, with 7 bases that match TRBD1. The V and J ends lost 6 bases and 1 base, in that order; junction bases with no gene match: 11. This CDR3 region has 16 residues. CDR1 is SNHLY and CDR2 is FYNNEI in the germline V gene. CDR3 in amino acids: CASRGKWDRIQETQYF. The CDR3 region has the DNA TGTGCCAGCAGGGGGAAATGGGACAGAATCCAAGAGACCCAGTACTTC.

The chain couples TRBV4-1 to TRBJ2-7; TRBD2 matches 9 bases. Germline CDR1 reads MGHRA; CDR2 reads YSYEKL. This CDR3 has 16 residues. With V trimmed by 0 bases and J by 3 bases, 6 bases remained unmatched. CDR3 sequence (DNA): TGCGCCAGCAGCCAAGATCTCCAAGCGGGGGGCTACGAGCAGTACTTC. Translating it yields CASSQDLQAGGYEQYF.

V gene TRBV7-9 combines with J gene TRBJ1-1; unclear D gene. CDR1 is SEHNR, CDR2 FQNEAQ, per germline (reference sequence). Trimming shortened V by 5 bases and J by 11 bases, and 12 bases separated the two germline ends. CDR3 size: 11 residues. CDR3 nucleotides: TGTGCCAGCAGCCGTGAAAGGGAGGCTTTCTTT. Protein: CASSREREAFF.

The V and J genes are TRBV9 and TRBJ1-6; tentatively, D is TRBD1 (6 bases). The V gene's germline CDR1 is SGDLS and CDR2 YYNGEE. The CDR3 consists of 13 residues. The V end was cut by 3 bases, the J end by 10 bases, with 11 bases between. Here the CDR3 reads CASSGGQQSPLHF. CDR3 DNA: TGTGCCAGCAGCGGAGGACAGCAATCACCCCTCCACTTT.

The V and J genes are TRBV18 and TRBJ1-1, with 9 nucleotides matching TRBD1. V was pared by 2 bases and J by 4 bases, with 11 bases of the junction left unmatched. This CDR3 spans 17 amino acids. CDR1 and CDR2 (germline): KGHSH, LQKENI. The CDR3 sequence is CASSPVQGAFVATEAFF. Here the CDR3 DNA reads TGTGCCAGCTCACCAGTACAGGGGGCCTTCGTAGCCACTGAAGCTTTCTTT.

V and J are TRBV2 and TRBJ2-7, with D hard to call. The germline V and J ends were trimmed by 1 base and 3 bases, with 13 bases remaining between them. This CDR3 comprises 15 residues. In germline, CDR1 is SNHLY, CDR2 FYNNEI. This chain's CDR3 is CASSEGAIKNYEQYF. The CDR3 nucleotides are TGTGCCAGCAGTGAAGGGGCCATCAAGAACTACGAGCAGTACTTC. Together with reference TRBV2 and TRBJ2-7, the CDR3 gives the full variable domain: EPEVTQTPSHQVTQMGQEVILRCVPISNHLYFYWYRQILGQKVEFLVSFYNNEISEKSEIFDDQFSVERPDGSNFTLKIRSTKLEDSAMYFCASSEGAIKNYEQYFGPGTRLTVT.

This rearrangement joins TRBV14 to TRBJ2-5, with D perhaps TRBD2 (5 bases). CDR1 and CDR2 (germline): SGHDN, FVKESK. The V end was cut by 4 bases, the J end by 5 bases, with 5 bases between. The CDR3 spans 11 residues. The CDR3 DNA follows: TGTGCCAGCAGCCCGGGGGAGACCCAGTACTTC. This gives the protein CASSPGETQYF.

This chain connects TRBV6-1 to TRBJ2-3; no clear D gene. Germline V gene sequence: CDR1 MNHNS, CDR2 SASEGT. V gave up 1 base and J gave up 5 bases, with 4 bases separating them. The CDR3 is 12 residues long. CDR3 sequence (DNA): TGTGCCAGCAGTGAAGGGGGAGATACGCAGTATTTT. As protein: CASSEGGDTQYF.

This clone was recorded a few times. V is TRBV6-6 and J is TRBJ2-7; D gene uncertain. From germline, CDR1 is MNHNY and CDR2 SVGAGI (reference sequence). Deletions cut 8 bases from V and 5 bases from J, with 22 bases between. This CDR3 is 15 amino acids long. CDR3 sequence (DNA): TGTGCCAGCTCCCTACCGCCCCCTGTCCAGGACGAGCAGTACTTC. Residues: CASSLPPPVQDEQYF.

The chain uses TRBV18 and TRBJ1-4; a possible D gene is TRBD1 (5 bases). The CDR3 totals 15 residues. Germline loops: CDR1 KGHSH, CDR2 LQKENI. Trimming removed 4 bases from V and 2 bases from J, with 11 bases in between. The CDR3 reads CASSHGGRTNEKLFF. CDR3 coding DNA: TGTGCCAGCTCACACGGGGGTCGCACTAATGAAAAACTGTTTTTT.

The gene calls are TRBV27 and TRBJ2-5; D may match TRBD1 or TRBD2 (5 bases each). The CDR3 has 14 residues. Germline assignment: CDR1 MNHEY and CDR2 SMNVEV (reference sequence). Trimming removed 5 bases from V and 1 base from J, with 11 bases in between. The CDR3 is CASSHGAAQETQYF. The CDR3, as DNA: TGTGCCAGCAGTCACGGGGCAGCCCAAGAGACCCAGTACTTC.

The chain has TRBV29-1 and TRBJ2-5; D ambiguous. The germline V gene has CDR1 SQVTM and CDR2 ANQGSEA. The CDR3 is 12 residues long. V shed 3 bases and J shed 5 bases, with 10 bases lying between them. In DNA form, the CDR3 reads TGCAGCGTTGATGCAGGTCCCGAGACCCAGTACTTC. Translated: CSVDAGPETQYF.

This clone was seen only a few times. V is TRBV10-3 and J is TRBJ2-2; 8 bases are a match to TRBD2. V trimming: 4 bases; J trimming: 4 bases; junction bases outside the gene matches: 2. The CDR3 spans 14 residues. Germline CDR1 reads ENHRY; CDR2 reads SYGVKD. The CDR3 loop is CAISVAGGTGELFF. The DNA for the CDR3 is TGTGCCATCAGTGTTGCGGGGGGCACCGGGGAGCTGTTTTTT.

The J gene is TRBJ2-7, the V gene TRBV11-2; D might be TRBD1 (6 bases). This CDR3 has 15 residues. V was shortened by 4 bases and J by 3 bases, with 16 bases between the two germline ends. In germline, CDR1 is SGHAT, CDR2 FQNNGV. CDR3 sequence (DNA): TGTGCCAGCAGCTCTTCGGACAGAGGGAGCTACGAGCAGTACTTC. Its translation is CASSSSDRGSYEQYF.

V and J are TRBV19 and TRBJ1-5; D ambiguous. CDR1 LNHDA and CDR2 SQIVND come from the germline V gene (reference sequence). The CDR3 loop spans 14 amino acids. The V gene lost 3 bases and the J gene lost 3 bases, with 9 bases spanning the gap. In DNA form, the CDR3 reads TGTGCCAGTAGTATGGATACGTTCAATCAGCCCCAGCATTTT. Protein product: CASSMDTFNQPQHF.